The rows below give T cell receptor beta chains drawn from one sample of a study of patients and donors after allogeneic stem cell transplantation. TCRdb redid the calling of the RT-PCR reads with MiXCR, one entry per CDR3 protein. This table holds more than 55,000 distinct CDR3 sequences, more than 10% found once. Sequencing was performed on blood, either unsorted or a sorted T cell fraction (not recorded which). The receptors here all came from a human donor who was either an allogeneic HSCT recipient or a stem cell or donor lymphocyte infusion donor (not recorded which). It is not recorded whose cells these are; they may come from a transplant donor. Each CDR3 is given with its conserved first and last residue. A D gene is named only where the DNA matches it firmly.

D	V	CDR3
.	TRBV7-9	CASSASSSYNEQFF
.	TRBV18	CASSFMGEVWDEQYF
.	TRBV29-1	CSVGPSRVGYGYTF
.	TRBV29-1	CSVEENKYSNQPRHF
.	TRBV21-1	CAIPHGSQETQYF
.	TRBV29-1	CSVGTAFSYEQYF
TRBD2	TRBV15	CATSSTGGPDEQYF
.	TRBV10-1	CASSERAPYNEQFF
.	TRBV6-5	CASSRGGRLSYGYTF
.	TRBV10-3	CAISETGVNTEAFF
TRBD2	TRBV20-1	CSAWELAGVRDEQFF
TRBD2	TRBV29-1	CSVDSGGRADTQYF
.	TRBV5-1	CASSLEGYNEQYF
.	TRBV24-1	CATRKSGQETQYF
.	TRBV20-1	CSARFRQNTEAFF
TRBD2	TRBV7-9	CASTSLAGVQETQYF
TRBD2	TRBV29-1	CSARLAVTGELFF
.	TRBV9	CASSVEHETLTDTQYF
.	TRBV4-2	CASSALRDTGELFF
.	TRBV21-1	CASSKVRSARREGSYNEQFF
.	TRBV29-1	CSAAGDGGIYEQYF
TRBD2	TRBV6-5	CASSYSGGSLSYEQYF